This TCR beta chain stems from a study of T cells after yellow fever vaccination. This clonotype has just a few counts. This CDR3 contains 15 residues. Germline V gives CDR1 SGHDT, CDR2 YYEEEE. Between the trimmed V and J ends, which lost 2 bases and 1 base, there was a span of 9 bases. TCRdb re-called the 5' RACE reads through MiXCR, storing one row per CDR3 protein. The sample includes more than 50,000 distinct CDR3 sequences, approximately 5.7% of them seen just once. General study points: Sorted memory cells at day 0 lacked detectable levels of almost all vaccine-responding clonotypes.

The starting material was PBMCs, either bulk or a sorted T-cell subset (CD4+, CD8+, memory, or dextramer-sorted; not recorded which), obtained on the day of the yellow fever booster vaccination. This clonotype originated in a man aged 18-30 years who received the YFV17D yellow fever vaccine. This rearrangement joins TRBV5-6 to TRBJ1-4, with D unresolved. The CDR3 here is CASSFPGGTNEKLFF. The CDR3 coding sequence is TGTGCCAGCAGCTTCCCCGGCGGAACTAATGAAAAACTGTTTTTT.